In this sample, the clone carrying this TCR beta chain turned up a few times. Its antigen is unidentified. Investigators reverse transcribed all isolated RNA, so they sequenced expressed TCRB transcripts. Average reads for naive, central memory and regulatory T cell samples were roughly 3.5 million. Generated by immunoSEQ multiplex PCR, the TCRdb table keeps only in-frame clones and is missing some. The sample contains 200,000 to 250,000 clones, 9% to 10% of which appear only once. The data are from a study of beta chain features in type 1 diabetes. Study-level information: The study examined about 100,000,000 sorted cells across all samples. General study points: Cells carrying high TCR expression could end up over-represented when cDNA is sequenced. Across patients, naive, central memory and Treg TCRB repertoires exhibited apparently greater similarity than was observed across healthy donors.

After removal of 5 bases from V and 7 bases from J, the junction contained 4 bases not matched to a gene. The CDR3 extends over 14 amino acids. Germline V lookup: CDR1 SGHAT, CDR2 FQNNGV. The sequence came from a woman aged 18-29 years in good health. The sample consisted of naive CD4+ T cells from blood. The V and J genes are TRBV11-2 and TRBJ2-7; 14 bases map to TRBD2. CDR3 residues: CASSLRTSGREQYF. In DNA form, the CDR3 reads TGTGCCAGCAGCCTGCGGACTAGCGGGAGGGAGCAGTACTTC. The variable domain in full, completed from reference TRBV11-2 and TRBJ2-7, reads EAGVAQSPRYKIIEKRQSVAFWCNPISGHATLYWYQQILGQGPKLLIQFQNNGVVDDSQLPKDRFSAERLKGVDSTLKIQPAKLEDSAVYLCASSLRTSGREQYFGPGTRLTVT.